This TCR beta chain was captured by sequencing in a study of response to subunit inactivated influenza vaccine. The CDR3 length is 13 residues. V gave up 3 bases and J gave up 0 bases, with 5 bases separating them. Germline CDR1 SNHLY, CDR2 FYNNEI. TCRdb re-analysed the RT-PCR reads in MiXCR, keeping a single row per CDR3 protein. The top ten clones hold approximately 10% of a sample with 710,000 or so distinct CDR3 sequences, around 16% of them seen once. This clonotype was seen a handful of times. The sequenced sample was PBMCs from blood, obtained 12 days after vaccination. The receptor's source is a man between 45 and 60 years old who received an inactivated influenza vaccine. The rearrangement links TRBV2 to TRBJ1-1; no definite D call. CDR3 residues: CASSDYVNTEAFF. The CDR3 coding sequence is TGTGCCAGCAGTGATTATGTGAACACTGAAGCTTTCTTT. Full variable domain (rest looked up from reference TRBV2 and TRBJ1-1): EPEVTQTPSHQVTQMGQEVILRCVPISNHLYFYWYRQILGQKVEFLVSFYNNEISEKSEIFDDQFSVERPDGSNFTLKIRSTKLEDSAMYFCASSDYVNTEAFFGQGTRLTVV.